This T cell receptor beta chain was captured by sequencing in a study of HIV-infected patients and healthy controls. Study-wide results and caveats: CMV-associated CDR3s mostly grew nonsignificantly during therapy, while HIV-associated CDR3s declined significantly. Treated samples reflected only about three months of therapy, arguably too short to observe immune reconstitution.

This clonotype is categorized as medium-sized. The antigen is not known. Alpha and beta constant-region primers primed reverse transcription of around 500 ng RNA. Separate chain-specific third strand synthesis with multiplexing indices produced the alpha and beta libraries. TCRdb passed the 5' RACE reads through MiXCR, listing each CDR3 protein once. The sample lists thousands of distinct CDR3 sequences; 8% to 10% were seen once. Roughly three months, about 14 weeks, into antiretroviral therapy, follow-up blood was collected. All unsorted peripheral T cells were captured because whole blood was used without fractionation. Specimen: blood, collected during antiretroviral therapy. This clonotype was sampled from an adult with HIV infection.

DNA for the CDR3: TGTGCCAGCAGCTTAGACCCAGGGTCAAGGCTTCCACCCCTCCACTTT. The encoded protein is CASSLDPGSRLPPLHF. The chain has TRBV7-2 and TRBJ1-6; tentatively, D is TRBD1 (5 bases). Trimming pared 1 base from V and 11 bases from J, leaving 18 bases between. Germline values: CDR1 SGHTA, CDR2 FQGNSA. The CDR3 runs to 16 residues.